This TCR beta chain was identified during a study of graft-versus-host responses after intestinal transplantation. Germline V lookup: CDR1 LNHDA, CDR2 SQIVND (reference sequence). Trimming removed 11 bases at V and 6 bases at J, with 14 bases between. This CDR3 has 12 amino acids. Some clones are missing from TCRdb's copy, which holds only in-frame ones; the method was immunoSEQ multiplex PCR. The table lists approximately 70,000 clones, approximately 84% of them singletons. A note on this clone: The antigen is undetermined.

The chain carries TRBV19 and TRBJ1-5; TRBD1 is a possible D gene (5 bases). Sequencing used unstimulated CD4+ T cells sorted from spleen or lymph node cells, obtained before transplant. The clonotype comes from a human donor who was the organ donor for an intestinal transplant. CDR3 sequence: CASHGGFQPQHF. The CDR3 DNA reads TGTGCCTCGCATGGGGGGTTTCAGCCCCAGCATTTT.